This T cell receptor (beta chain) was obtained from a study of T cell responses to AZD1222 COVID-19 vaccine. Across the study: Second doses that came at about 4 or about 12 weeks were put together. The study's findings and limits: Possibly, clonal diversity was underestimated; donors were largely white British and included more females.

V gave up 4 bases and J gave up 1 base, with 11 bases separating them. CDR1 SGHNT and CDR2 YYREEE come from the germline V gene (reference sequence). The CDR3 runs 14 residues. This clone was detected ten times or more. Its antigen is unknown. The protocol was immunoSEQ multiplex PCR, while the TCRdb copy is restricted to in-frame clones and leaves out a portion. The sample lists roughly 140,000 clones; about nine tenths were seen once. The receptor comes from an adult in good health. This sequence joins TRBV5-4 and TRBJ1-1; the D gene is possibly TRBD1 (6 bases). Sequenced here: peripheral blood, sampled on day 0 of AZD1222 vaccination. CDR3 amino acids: CASSEGVSNTEAFF. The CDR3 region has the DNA TGTGCCAGCAGCGAGGGGGTTTCGAACACTGAAGCTTTCTTT.